Sequencing of this TCR beta chain was carried out in a study of T cell responses to AZD1222 COVID-19 vaccine. Points on this clone: Its antigen is not known.

Germline V lookup: CDR1 MNHEY, CDR2 SVGEGT. This CDR3 is 15 amino acids long. Trimming pared 4 bases from V and 6 bases from J, leaving 16 bases between. Repertoires were generated with immunoSEQ multiplex PCR, while TCRdb's copy carries only in-frame clones and drops some. The profile shows 150,000 to 200,000 clones, under 95% of them singletons. Study observations and caveats: Regions left unmutated in variants are reportedly the target of nearly half of spike-specific TCRs. With two AZD1222 doses given, Spike-specific TCR breadth and depth both rose. No day 14 peak samples; only post-peak repertoires were characterized.

Sequenced here: peripheral blood, sampled 28 days after the second AZD1222 dose. The rearrangement links TRBV6-2 or TRBV6-3 to TRBJ2-4, with a tentative D call TRBD1 (5 bases). This TCR was recovered from an adult who received the AZD1222 COVID-19 vaccine. CDR3 DNA sequence: TGTGCCAGCAGTTCTCCCTCAGGGTTCTTAAACATTCAGTACTTC. Translating gives CASSSPSGFLNIQYF.